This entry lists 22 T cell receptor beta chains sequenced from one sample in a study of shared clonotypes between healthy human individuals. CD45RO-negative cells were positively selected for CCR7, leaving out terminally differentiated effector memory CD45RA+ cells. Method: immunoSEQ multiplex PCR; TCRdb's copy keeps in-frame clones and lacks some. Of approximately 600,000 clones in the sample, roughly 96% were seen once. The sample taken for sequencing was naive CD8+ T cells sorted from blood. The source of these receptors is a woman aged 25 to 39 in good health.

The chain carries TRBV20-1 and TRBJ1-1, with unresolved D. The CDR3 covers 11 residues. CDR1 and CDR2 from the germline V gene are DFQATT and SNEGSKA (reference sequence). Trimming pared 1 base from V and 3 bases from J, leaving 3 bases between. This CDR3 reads CSARGYTEAFF. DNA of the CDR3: TGCAGTGCTAGAGGTTACACTGAAGCTTTCTTT.

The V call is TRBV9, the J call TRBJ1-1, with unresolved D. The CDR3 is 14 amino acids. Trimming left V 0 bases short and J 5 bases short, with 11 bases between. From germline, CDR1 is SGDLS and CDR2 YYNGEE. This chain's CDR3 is CASSVVEGGTEAFF. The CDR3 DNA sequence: TGTGCCAGCAGCGTAGTGGAGGGAGGTACTGAAGCTTTCTTT.

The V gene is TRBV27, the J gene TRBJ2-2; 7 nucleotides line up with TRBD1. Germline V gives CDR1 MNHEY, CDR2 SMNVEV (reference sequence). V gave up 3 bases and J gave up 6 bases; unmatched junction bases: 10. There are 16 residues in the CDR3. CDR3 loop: CASSFVGFQGAGELFF. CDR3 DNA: TGTGCCAGCAGTTTCGTAGGCTTTCAGGGGGCCGGGGAGCTGTTTTTT.

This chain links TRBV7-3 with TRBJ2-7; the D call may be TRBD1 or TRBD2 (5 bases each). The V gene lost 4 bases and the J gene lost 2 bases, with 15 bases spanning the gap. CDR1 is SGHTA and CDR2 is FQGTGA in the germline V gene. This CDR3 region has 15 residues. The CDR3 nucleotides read TGTGCCAGCAGCTACCGGGACGGACCTCCCTACGAGCAGTACTTC. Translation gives CASSYRDGPPYEQYF.

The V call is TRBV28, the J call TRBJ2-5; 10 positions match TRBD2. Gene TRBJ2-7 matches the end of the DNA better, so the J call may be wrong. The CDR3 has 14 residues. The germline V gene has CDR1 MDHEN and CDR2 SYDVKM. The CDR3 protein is CASSLAGDSYEQYF. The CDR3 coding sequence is TGTGCCAGCAGCCTAGCGGGAGACTCCTACGAGCAGTACTTC.

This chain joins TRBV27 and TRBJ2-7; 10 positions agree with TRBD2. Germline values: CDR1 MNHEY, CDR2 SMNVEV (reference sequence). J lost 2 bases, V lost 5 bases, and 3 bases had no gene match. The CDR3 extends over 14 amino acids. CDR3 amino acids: CASSPAGGPYEQYF. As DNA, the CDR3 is TGTGCCAGCAGTCCAGCGGGAGGGCCCTACGAGCAGTACTTC.

In DNA, the CDR3 is TGTGCCAGCAGTCCTTCGGTATATAGCAATCAGCCCCAGCATTTT. Amino acid sequence: CASSPSVYSNQPQHF. J is TRBJ1-5 and V is TRBV27; no reliable D call. Trimming took off 5 bases at V and 0 bases at J, with 11 bases between the two ends. The CDR3 is 15 residues long. Per germline, CDR1 MNHEY and CDR2 SMNVEV (reference sequence).

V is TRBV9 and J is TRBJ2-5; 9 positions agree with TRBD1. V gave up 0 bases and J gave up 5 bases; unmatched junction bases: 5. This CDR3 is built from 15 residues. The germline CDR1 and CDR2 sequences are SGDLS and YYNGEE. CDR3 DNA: TGTGCCAGCAGCGTAGCAGGGACAGGGTGGGAGACCCAGTACTTC. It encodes CASSVAGTGWETQYF. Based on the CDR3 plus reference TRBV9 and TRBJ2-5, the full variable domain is DSGVTQTPKHLITATGQRVTLRCSPRSGDLSVYWYQQSLDQGLQFLIQYYNGEERAKGNILERFSAQQFPDLHSELNLSSLELGDSALYFCASSVAGTGWETQYFGPGTRLLVL.

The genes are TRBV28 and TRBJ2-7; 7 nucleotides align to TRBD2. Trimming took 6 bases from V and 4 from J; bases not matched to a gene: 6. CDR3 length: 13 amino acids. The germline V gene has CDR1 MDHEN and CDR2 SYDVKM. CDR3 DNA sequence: TGTGCCAGCAGCTGGGGGGGAGGGTACGAGCAGTACTTC. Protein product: CASSWGGGYEQYF.

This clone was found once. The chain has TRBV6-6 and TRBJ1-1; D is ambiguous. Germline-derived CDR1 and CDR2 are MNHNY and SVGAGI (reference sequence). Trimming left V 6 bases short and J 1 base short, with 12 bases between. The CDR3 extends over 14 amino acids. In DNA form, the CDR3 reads TGTGCCAGCAGGCCATTTAACAAGAACACTGAAGCTTTCTTT. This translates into CASRPFNKNTEAFF.

CDR3 nucleotides: TGTGCCAGCACTCGCGAGGACAATGAGCAGTTCTTC. This translates into CASTREDNEQFF. V is TRBV28 and J is TRBJ2-1; D is undetermined. CDR3 length: 12 residues. Germline V gene sequence: CDR1 MDHEN, CDR2 SYDVKM. Trimming removed 7 bases from V and 5 bases from J, with 9 bases in between.

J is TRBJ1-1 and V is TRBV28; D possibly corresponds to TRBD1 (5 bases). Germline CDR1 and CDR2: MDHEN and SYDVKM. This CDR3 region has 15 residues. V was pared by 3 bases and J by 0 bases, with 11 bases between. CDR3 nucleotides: TGTGCCAGCAGTTTGCCGGGGGTTATGAACACTGAAGCTTTCTTT. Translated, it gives CASSLPGVMNTEAFF. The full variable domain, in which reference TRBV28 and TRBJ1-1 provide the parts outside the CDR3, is DVKVTQSSRYLVKRTGEKVFLECVQDMDHENMFWYRQDPGLGLRLIYFSYDVKMKEKGDIPEGYSVSREKKERFSLILESASTNQTSMYLCASSLPGVMNTEAFFGQGTRLTVV.

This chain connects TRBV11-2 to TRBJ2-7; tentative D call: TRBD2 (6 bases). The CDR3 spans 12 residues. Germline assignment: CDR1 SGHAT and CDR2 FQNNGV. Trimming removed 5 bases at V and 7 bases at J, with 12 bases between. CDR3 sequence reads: CASSPGRGEQYF. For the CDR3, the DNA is TGTGCCAGCAGCCCGGGCCGGGGGGAGCAGTACTTC. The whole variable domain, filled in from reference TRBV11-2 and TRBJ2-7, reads EAGVAQSPRYKIIEKRQSVAFWCNPISGHATLYWYQQILGQGPKLLIQFQNNGVVDDSQLPKDRFSAERLKGVDSTLKIQPAKLEDSAVYLCASSPGRGEQYFGPGTRLTVT.

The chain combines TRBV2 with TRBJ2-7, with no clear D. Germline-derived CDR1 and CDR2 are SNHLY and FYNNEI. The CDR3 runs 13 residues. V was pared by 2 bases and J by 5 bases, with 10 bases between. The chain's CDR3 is CASSERSSHEQYF. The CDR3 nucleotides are TGTGCCAGCAGTGAACGCTCTAGTCACGAGCAGTACTTC.

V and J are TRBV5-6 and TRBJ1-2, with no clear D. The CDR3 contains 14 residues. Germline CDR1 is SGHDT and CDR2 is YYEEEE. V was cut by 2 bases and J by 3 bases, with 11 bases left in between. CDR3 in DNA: TGTGCCAGCAGCTTTGGAGGGTTAGACTATGGCTACACCTTC. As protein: CASSFGGLDYGYTF.

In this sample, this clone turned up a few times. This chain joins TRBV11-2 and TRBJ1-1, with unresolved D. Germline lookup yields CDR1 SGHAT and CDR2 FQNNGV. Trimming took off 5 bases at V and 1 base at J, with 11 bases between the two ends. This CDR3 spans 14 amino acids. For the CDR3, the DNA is TGTGCCAGCAGCATATATCAGGCGAACACTGAAGCTTTCTTT. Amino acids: CASSIYQANTEAFF.

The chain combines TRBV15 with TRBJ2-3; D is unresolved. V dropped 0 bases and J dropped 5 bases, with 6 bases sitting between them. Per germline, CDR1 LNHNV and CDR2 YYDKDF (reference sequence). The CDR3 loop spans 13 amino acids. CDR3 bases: TGTGCCACCAGCAGAGATTACGGAGATACGCAGTATTTT. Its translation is CATSRDYGDTQYF.

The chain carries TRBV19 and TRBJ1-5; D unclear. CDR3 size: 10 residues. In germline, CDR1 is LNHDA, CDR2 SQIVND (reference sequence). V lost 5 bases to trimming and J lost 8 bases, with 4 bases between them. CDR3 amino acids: CASSGKPQHF. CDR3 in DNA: TGTGCCAGTAGTGGAAAGCCCCAGCATTTT.

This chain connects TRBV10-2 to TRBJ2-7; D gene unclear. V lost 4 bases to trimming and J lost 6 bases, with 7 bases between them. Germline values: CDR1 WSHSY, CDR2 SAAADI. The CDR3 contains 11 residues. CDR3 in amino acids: CASSVSTEQYF. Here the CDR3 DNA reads TGCGCCAGCAGTGTCTCAACCGAGCAGTACTTC.

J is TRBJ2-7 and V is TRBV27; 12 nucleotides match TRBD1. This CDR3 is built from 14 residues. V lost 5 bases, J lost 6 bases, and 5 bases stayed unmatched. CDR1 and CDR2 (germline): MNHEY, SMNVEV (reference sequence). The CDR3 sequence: CASSRDRGPPEQYF. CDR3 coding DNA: TGTGCCAGCAGTCGGGACAGGGGGCCGCCCGAGCAGTACTTC.

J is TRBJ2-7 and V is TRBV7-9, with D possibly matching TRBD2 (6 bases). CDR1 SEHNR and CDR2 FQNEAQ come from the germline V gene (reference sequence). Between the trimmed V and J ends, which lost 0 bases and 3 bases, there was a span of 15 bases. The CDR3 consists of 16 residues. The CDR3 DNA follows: TGTGCCAGCAGCTTAGCTGCAGCGGGCCGGCTCTACGAGCAGTACTTC. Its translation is CASSLAAAGRLYEQYF.

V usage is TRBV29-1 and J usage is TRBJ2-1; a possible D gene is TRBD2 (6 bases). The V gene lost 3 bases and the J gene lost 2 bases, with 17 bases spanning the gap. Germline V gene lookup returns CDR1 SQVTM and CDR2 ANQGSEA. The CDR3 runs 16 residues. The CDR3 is CSVEGLEAGAYNEQFF. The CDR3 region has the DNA TGCAGCGTTGAGGGGCTTGAAGCGGGTGCCTACAATGAGCAGTTCTTC.